This entry lists 5 T cell receptor beta chains sequenced from one sample in a study of blood T cell repertoires in COVID-19. The method was immunoSEQ multiplex PCR; TCRdb's version includes in-frame clones alone and lacks a portion of them. The table lists 70,000 to 75,000 clones, 75% to 85% of them singletons, with 20% in the top ten. Sequenced: peripheral blood. Source of these receptors: an older woman with acute or convalescent COVID-19.

The chain joins TRBV10-3 to TRBJ2-5; D ambiguous. Germline CDR1 and CDR2: ENHRY and SYGVKD. The CDR3 runs to 14 residues. The ends were cut back, 5 bases at V and 0 bases at J, with 10 bases in the middle. CDR3 residues: CAISLNSYQETQYF. The CDR3 DNA is TGTGCCATCAGTCTTAACAGCTACCAAGAGACCCAGTACTTC.

This chain connects TRBV19 to TRBJ1-2; D remains unclear. CDR3 size: 15 residues. Trimming took 5 bases from V and 0 from J, leaving 13 bases between them. From germline, CDR1 is LNHDA and CDR2 SQIVND (reference sequence). The CDR3 is CASSVGVRANYGYTF. The CDR3, as DNA: TGTGCCAGTAGTGTGGGAGTCCGAGCTAACTATGGCTACACCTTC.

The CDR3 sequence: CASSLGRVHQPQHF. CDR3 DNA sequence: TGTGCCAGCAGCTTGGGCAGGGTCCATCAGCCCCAGCATTTT. The chain couples TRBV5-6 to TRBJ1-5; D is possibly TRBD1 (5 bases). Germline-derived CDR1 and CDR2 are SGHDT and YYEEEE. The CDR3 is 14 residues long. Trimming removed 0 bases from V and 5 bases from J, with 9 bases in between.

The genes are TRBV27 and TRBJ2-1; weak D call: TRBD2 (5 bases). The CDR3 is 17 amino acids. The germline CDR1 and CDR2 sequences are MNHEY and SMNVEV (reference sequence). Between the trimmed V and J ends, which lost 7 bases and 5 bases, there was a span of 24 bases. The DNA for the CDR3 is TGTGCCAGCATCGCCAGCGGTACTGATCCACCAGACAATGAGCAGTTCTTC. Residues: CASIASGTDPPDNEQFF.

This chain links TRBV10-2 with TRBJ2-1, with 8 positions matching TRBD2. Germline loops: CDR1 WSHSY, CDR2 SAAADI. This CDR3 has 12 amino acids. After removal of 7 bases from V and 13 bases from J, the junction contained 9 bases not matched to a gene. The CDR3 here is CASNRAGARQFF. CDR3 sequence (DNA): TGCGCCAGCAACCGAGCGGGAGCGAGACAGTTCTTC.